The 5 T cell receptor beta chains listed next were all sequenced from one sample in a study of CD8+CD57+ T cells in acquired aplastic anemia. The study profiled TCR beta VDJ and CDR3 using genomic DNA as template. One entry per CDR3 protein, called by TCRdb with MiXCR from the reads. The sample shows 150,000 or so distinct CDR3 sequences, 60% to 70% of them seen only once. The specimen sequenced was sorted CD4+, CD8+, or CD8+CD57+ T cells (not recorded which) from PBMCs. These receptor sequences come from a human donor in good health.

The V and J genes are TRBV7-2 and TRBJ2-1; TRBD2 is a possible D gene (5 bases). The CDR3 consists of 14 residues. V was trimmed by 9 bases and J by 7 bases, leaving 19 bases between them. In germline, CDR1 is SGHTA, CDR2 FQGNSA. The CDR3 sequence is CASKSPRVGNEQFF. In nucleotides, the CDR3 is TGTGCCAGTAAGTCCCCGCGGGTGGGGAATGAGCAGTTCTTC.

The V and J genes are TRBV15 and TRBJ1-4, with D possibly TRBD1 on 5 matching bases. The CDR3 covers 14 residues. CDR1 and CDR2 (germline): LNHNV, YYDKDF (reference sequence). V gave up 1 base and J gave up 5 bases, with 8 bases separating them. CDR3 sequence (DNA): TGTGCCACCAGCAGAGTGGAGGGGAATGAAAAACTGTTTTTT. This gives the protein CATSRVEGNEKLFF.

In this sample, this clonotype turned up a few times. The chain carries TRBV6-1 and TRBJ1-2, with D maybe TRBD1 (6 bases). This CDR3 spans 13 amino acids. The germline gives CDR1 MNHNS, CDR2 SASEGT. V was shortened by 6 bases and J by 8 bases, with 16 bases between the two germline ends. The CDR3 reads CASRTPAGDGYTF. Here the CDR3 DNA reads TGTGCCAGCAGGACCCCGGCAGGGGACGGCTACACCTTC.

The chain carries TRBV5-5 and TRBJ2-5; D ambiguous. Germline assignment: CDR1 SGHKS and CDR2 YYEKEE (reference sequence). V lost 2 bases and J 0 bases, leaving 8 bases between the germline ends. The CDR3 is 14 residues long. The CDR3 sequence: CASSLGAYQETQYF. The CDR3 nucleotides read TGTGCCAGCAGCTTAGGAGCGTACCAAGAGACCCAGTACTTC.

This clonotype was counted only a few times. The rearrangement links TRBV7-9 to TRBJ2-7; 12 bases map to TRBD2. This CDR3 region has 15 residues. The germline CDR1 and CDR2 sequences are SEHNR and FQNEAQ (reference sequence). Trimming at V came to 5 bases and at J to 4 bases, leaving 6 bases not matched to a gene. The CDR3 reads CASSQGLAGPYEQYF. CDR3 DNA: TGTGCCAGCAGCCAGGGACTAGCGGGTCCATACGAGCAGTACTTC.